Sequencing of this T cell receptor (beta chain) was carried out in a study of CD8 T cells in ankylosing spondylitis. Study outcomes and limitations: Typical of ankylosing spondylitis blood, it appeared, was a TCR beta motif of roughly eight highly homologous variants.

This CDR3 is built from 17 residues. The germline CDR1 and CDR2 sequences are DFQATT and SNEGSKA (reference sequence). The ends lost 1 base at V and 1 base at J; junction bases unmatched: 13. Making use of molecular barcodes, quantitative 5'-RACE generated TCR beta libraries. TCRdb analysed the 5' RACE reads with MiXCR anew, one entry per CDR3 protein. The sample gives over 400,000 distinct CDR3 sequences, about 25% of which show up once; about 0.89% is in the top ten. As for this clonotype: Antigen: not known.

The source is a male donor with ankylosing spondylitis. This chain links TRBV20-1 with TRBJ2-7; 7 nucleotides line up with TRBD2. Sequenced sample: blood, either unsorted or a sorted T cell fraction (not recorded which). For the CDR3, the DNA is TGCAGTGCTAGAGTTGCTAGCGGACGGAATAGTTCCTACGAGCAGTACTTC. Translating gives CSARVASGRNSSYEQYF.